A single sample gave rise to the 25 T cell receptor beta chains below, sequenced in a study of tumor-infiltrating lymphocytes in primary liver carcinoma. Unsorted bulk tissue (roughly 19-30 mg) underwent RNA and DNA co-extraction. Making TCR beta cDNA involved approximately 510 ng total RNA and a constant-region primer. TCR beta libraries came from three nested multiplex PCR rounds using slightly modified ARM-PCR. Use of TRBV1-TRBV30 forward primers with a C-beta reverse primer characterized the first two PCR rounds, which lasted ten to eleven cycles each. MiXCR, run by TCRdb on the multiplex PCR reads, gives a single entry per CDR3 protein. The sample carries around 190,000 distinct CDR3 sequences, 70% to 90% recorded once. The sample consisted of tumor tissue from primary liver carcinoma. The origin of the receptors is a man in his forties with primary liver carcinoma and hepatitis B virus infection.

This clonotype was recorded many times. This is likely a read error, given that the CDR3 carries no conserved phenylalanine or tryptophan at its end. The rearrangement joins TRBV12-3 or TRBV12-4 to TRBJ2-1; D is uncertain. Trimming stripped 3 bases from V and 8 bases from J, with 11 bases between. This CDR3 is built from 13 residues. The CDR3 region is CASSFNHGYEQFL. DNA for the CDR3: TGTGCCAGCAGTTTCAATCACGGATATGAGCAGTTCCTC.

This clonotype was seen many times. The V gene is TRBV14, the J gene TRBJ2-1; D not certain. Trimming shortened V by 0 bases and J by 4 bases, and 7 bases separated the two germline ends. Germline lookup yields CDR1 SGHDN and CDR2 FVKESK. This CDR3 region has 14 residues. In DNA form, the CDR3 reads TGTGCCAGCAGCCAAGATTGGGTGTACAATGAGCAGTTCTTC. Translation: CASSQDWVYNEQFF.

The genes are TRBV12-3 or TRBV12-4 and TRBJ2-7; D call uncertain. V was pared by 7 bases and J by 9 bases, with 16 bases between. This CDR3 region has 12 residues. The CDR3 sequence: CASILPSSGQYF. The CDR3 DNA reads TGTGCCAGCATTCTCCCTTCGAGTGGGCAGTACTTC.

As concerns this clonotype: The junction differs from germline at one of its ends, possibly a read error. The V gene is TRBV6-5, the J gene TRBJ1-1; D unclear. The CDR3 totals 13 residues. CDR1 and CDR2 (germline): MNHEY, SVGAGI. CDR3 DNA: TGTGTCAGCAGTATGACATCGAACACTGAAGCTTTCTTT. The encoded protein is CVSSMTSNTEAFF.

To note about this clonotype: The conserved final phenylalanine or tryptophan is absent from the CDR3, which likely points to a read error. Because the CDR3's place on the DNA is in doubt, the DNA is left out and the CDR3 is given as listed by TCRdb. V is TRBV6-5 and J is TRBJ1-1; the table names TRBD1, a call not compared with the DNA. The CDR3 sequence runs 14 residues, both termini included. Per the germline V gene, CDR1 is MNHEY and CDR2 is SVGAGI. The CDR3 is CASSFGQANTETFS.

The chain links TRBV29-1 to TRBJ1-1; 7 positions agree with TRBD1. CDR3 length: 11 residues. Germline assignment: CDR1 SQVTM and CDR2 ANQGSEA. The DNA for the CDR3 is TGCAACGCCTACAGGGGCGCTGAAGCTTTCTTT. It specifies CNAYRGAEAFF.

Concerning this clonotype itself: This is likely a read error, given that the CDR3 carries no conserved phenylalanine or tryptophan at its end. The V gene is TRBV7-9, the J gene TRBJ2-7; 7 bases map to TRBD2. CDR3 length: 12 amino acids. Germline assignment: CDR1 SEHNR and CDR2 FQNEAQ (reference sequence). The CDR3, as DNA: TGTGCCAGTAGCTGGGCGGGGGACGAGCAGTACTTA. Translated, it gives CASSWAGDEQYL.

V and J are TRBV7-9 and TRBJ2-7; 7 positions match TRBD1. J lost 5 bases, V lost 5 bases, and 12 bases had no gene match. CDR3 length equals 15 residues. Germline CDR1 and CDR2: SEHNR and FQNEAQ (reference sequence). The CDR3 nucleotides read TGTGCCAGCAGCCGAACTGGGACAGAGGAGGACGAGCAGTACTTC. Translated, it gives CASSRTGTEEDEQYF. Variable domain in full (rest from reference TRBV7-9 and TRBJ2-7): DTGVSQNPRHKITKRGQNVTFRCDPISEHNRLYWYRQTLGQGPEFLTYFQNEAQLEKSRLLSDRFSAERPKGSFSTLEIQRTEQGDSAMYLCASSRTGTEEDEQYFGPGTRLTVT.

With regard to this clonotype: The junction differs from germline at one of its ends, possibly a read error. The V and J genes are TRBV6-1 and TRBJ1-2; D not resolved. Germline assignment: CDR1 MNHNS and CDR2 SASEGT. This CDR3 comprises 13 residues. The CDR3 DNA sequence: TGTGCCAGCAATGAAGTTCCAAGTTATGGCTACACCTTC. The encoded protein is CASNEVPSYGYTF.

Concerning this clonotype: One end of the junction fails to match germline, which may point to a read error. The V gene is TRBV29-1, the J gene TRBJ1-2; possibly TRBD1 for D (6 bases). Germline V gives CDR1 SQVTM, CDR2 ANQGSEA. The length of the CDR3 is 14 residues. CDR3 DNA sequence: TGCAGCGTCAAGTTTGGACAGTCGATCTATAGCAACACATTC. This encodes CSVKFGQSIYSNTF.

This clonotype was counted once. The chain joins TRBV4-2 to TRBJ2-1, with D unresolved. Trimming shortened V by 7 bases and J by 6 bases, and 19 bases separated the two germline ends. CDR1 LGHNA and CDR2 YNFKEQ come from the germline V gene. This CDR3 is 15 amino acids long. CDR3 coding DNA: TGTGCCAGCATCCATGTTAGTTTCACCGGCAATGAGCAGTTCTTC. Encoded protein: CASIHVSFTGNEQFF.

As to this clonotype: The junction and the germline gene differ at one end; a read error may be behind it. This sequence joins TRBV6-2 or TRBV6-3 and TRBJ2-2; D unclear. Germline V CDR1 and CDR2: MNHEY, SVGEGT. The length of the CDR3 is 15 residues. Here the CDR3 DNA reads TGTGCCAGCAATTGGGCAGCCTCGAACACAGGGGAGCTGTTTTTT. Encoded protein: CASNWAASNTGELFF.

V usage is TRBV18 and J usage is TRBJ1-6; 9 bases map to TRBD1. Per the germline V gene, CDR1 is KGHSH and CDR2 is LQKENI. With V trimmed by 3 bases and J by 7 bases, 4 bases remained unmatched. The CDR3 has 15 residues. The CDR3 region is CASSPGQGGNSPLHF. The DNA for the CDR3 is TGTGCCAGCTCACCGGGACAGGGAGGGAATTCACCCCTCCACTTT.

Remarks on this clonotype: Its ends do not fully match the called genes, so a read error is possible. V usage is TRBV4-2 and J usage is TRBJ2-7; 8 bases agree with TRBD1. The CDR3 length is 14 residues. Germline V gene lookup returns CDR1 LGHNA and CDR2 YNFKEQ. The CDR3 protein is CASSQGDRGHERYF. The CDR3, as DNA: TGTGCCAGCAGCCAAGGTGACAGGGGCCACGAGCGGTATTTC.

Points on this clonotype: A junction boundary mismatches the germline segment, possibly from a read error. The rearrangement links TRBV29-1 to TRBJ2-1; 10 bases map to TRBD2. This CDR3 contains 14 residues. Germline V lookup: CDR1 SQVTM, CDR2 ANQGSEA. The CDR3 region has the DNA TGCAGTCTCCGGACTAGCGGAGACTACAATGAGCAGTCCTTC. Translation: CSLRTSGDYNEQSF.

Remarks on this clonotype: Germline is not matched at one junction end, which may reflect a read error. This chain uses TRBV6-5 with TRBJ2-1; TRBD1 matches 7 bases. Germline lookup yields CDR1 MNHEY and CDR2 SVGAGI. The CDR3 length is 14 residues. As DNA, the CDR3 is TGTGTCAGCAGACTACAGGGGTCCTACAATGAGCAGTTATTC. Its translation is CVSRLQGSYNEQLF.

V usage is TRBV11-2 and J usage is TRBJ2-3; D might be TRBD2 (6 bases). Germline assignment: CDR1 SGHAT and CDR2 FQNNGV. V was clipped by 6 bases and J by 6 bases, with 19 bases between them. The CDR3 is 15 residues long. The CDR3 spells CASRGSSGDADTQYF. CDR3 sequence (DNA): TGTGCCAGCAGAGGGAGTAGCGGAGACGCGGATACGCAGTATTTT.

With respect to this clonotype: At one end the junction does not follow the germline gene, possibly because of a read error. The rearrangement joins TRBV29-1 to TRBJ1-3; tentatively, D is TRBD1 (5 bases). Per germline, CDR1 SQVTM and CDR2 ANQGSEA. This CDR3 comprises 15 residues. CDR3 sequence reads: CNVDTGSSGGNTIYF. In nucleotides, the CDR3 is TGCAACGTTGATACAGGCTCTTCGGGTGGAAACACCATATATTTT. Full variable domain (missing parts from reference TRBV29-1 and TRBJ1-3): SAVISQKPSRDICQRGTSLTIQCQVDSQVTMMFWYRQQPGQSLTLIATANQGSEATYESGFVIDKFPISRPNLTFSTLTVSNMSPEDSSIYLCNVDTGSSGGNTIYFGEGSWLTVV.

Concerning this clonotype: One end of the junction fails to match germline, which may point to a read error. The V and J genes are TRBV4-1 and TRBJ2-1; weak D call: TRBD2 (6 bases). This CDR3 region has 19 residues. The germline CDR1 and CDR2 sequences are MGHRA and YSYEKL. The CDR3 loop reads CASRQETTGSLRSYNEQFF. DNA for the CDR3: TGCGCCAGCCGCCAAGAAACTACCGGGAGCCTCAGATCCTACAATGAGCAGTTCTTC.

In regard to this clonotype: A read error may account for a junction end that differs from germline. The V gene is TRBV6-5, the J gene TRBJ1-2; maybe TRBD1 (5 bases). The CDR3 runs 14 residues. From germline, CDR1 is MNHEY and CDR2 SVGAGI. CDR3 bases: TGTGCCAGCAGTTACTCGGAGGGGCACTATGGTTACACCTTC. This sequence encodes CASSYSEGHYGYTF.

This clonotype occurred many times. V is TRBV30 and J is TRBJ1-1; perhaps TRBD1 as D (5 bases). This CDR3 is 13 amino acids long. CDR1 and CDR2 from the germline V gene are GTSNPN and SVGIG (reference sequence). V lost 8 bases and J lost 4, with 17 bases in between. The CDR3 DNA sequence: TGTGCCCGTACCTCGGGGGGAAGCACTGAAGCTTTCTTT. Amino acids: CARTSGGSTEAFF.

A word on this clonotype: The junction shows a germline mismatch at one end, possibly a read error. The V call is TRBV5-1, the J call TRBJ2-3, with D unresolved. The CDR3 totals 14 residues. CDR1 is SGHRS, CDR2 YFSETQ, per germline. CDR3 residues: CASSLVHNTDKQYF. The CDR3 DNA is TGCGCCAGCAGCTTGGTACACAACACAGATAAGCAGTATTTT.

Only a few counts were recorded for this clonotype. Lacking the conserved final phenylalanine or tryptophan, this CDR3 likely reflects a read error. The genes are TRBV6-1 and TRBJ2-5, with D perhaps TRBD1 (6 bases). Germline CDR1 MNHNS, CDR2 SASEGT. This CDR3 spans 15 amino acids. Trimming removed 6 bases from V and 2 bases from J, with 16 bases in between. The CDR3 nucleotides read TGTGCCAGCAGAGCACTGGGGGCGAAGCAAGAGACCCAGTACTCC. Translation: CASRALGAKQETQYS.

A note on this clonotype: One end of the junction does not line up with germline, which may come from a read error. This sequence joins TRBV29-1 and TRBJ2-5; 7 positions match TRBD1. CDR3 length: 15 residues. The germline V gene encodes CDR1 SQVTM and CDR2 ANQGSEA. CDR3 loop: CGVVLHVTGRETQYF. The CDR3 nucleotides read TGCGGCGTTGTTCTCCACGTGACAGGGAGAGAGACCCAGTACTTC. The complete variable domain, with remaining parts taken from reference TRBV29-1 and TRBJ2-5, reads SAVISQKPSRDICQRGTSLTIQCQVDSQVTMMFWYRQQPGQSLTLIATANQGSEATYESGFVIDKFPISRPNLTFSTLTVSNMSPEDSSIYLCGVVLHVTGRETQYFGPGTRLLVL.

The chain is built from TRBV6-1 and TRBJ2-2; perhaps TRBD1 as D (5 bases). Germline V lookup: CDR1 MNHNS, CDR2 SASEGT. The CDR3 is 13 amino acids. CDR3 nucleotides: TGTGACAGGAGTGATGGCTGGGCCGGGGAGCTGTTTTTT. This translates into CDRSDGWAGELFF.